This T cell receptor (beta chain) was profiled in a study of patients and donors after allogeneic stem cell transplantation. The CDR3 sequence is 14 residues long. Trimming cost V 4 bases and J 3 bases, with 11 bases left between them. CDR1 is SGHRS, CDR2 YFSETQ, per germline. Via MiXCR, TCRdb re-called the RT-PCR reads, giving one row per CDR3 protein. The profile covers 390,000 or so distinct CDR3 sequences, with more than 15% appearing a single time and around 7.9% taken by the ten largest. This TCR came from a human donor who was either an allogeneic HSCT recipient or a stem cell or donor lymphocyte infusion donor (not recorded which). It is not recorded whose cells these are; they may come from a transplant donor. The sample comprised blood, either unsorted or a sorted T cell fraction (not recorded which). J is TRBJ2-1 and V is TRBV5-1; D is undetermined. The chain's CDR3 is CASSPSWGYNEQFF. CDR3 DNA: TGCGCCAGCAGCCCCTCATGGGGCTACAATGAGCAGTTCTTC.